The following is a T cell receptor beta chain sequence with its context. Its specificity is not known. T-allo10 cells from the graft donor were described as anergic, host-alloantigen-specific, and alloantigen-specific suppressors. The V end was cut by 6 bases, the J end by 10 bases, with 15 bases between. The CDR3 runs to 12 residues. Each CDR3 protein is one row after TCRdb ran MiXCR on the reads. The sample contains fewer than 25,000 distinct CDR3 sequences, 55% to 75% of which appear only once. The sample comes from a study of type 1 regulatory T cells. The wider study: This in vitro CD4 product, T-allo10, is enriched for Tr1 cells and alloantigen-specific.

The sequence was obtained from a human donor in good health. The chain employs TRBV12-3 or TRBV12-4 and TRBJ1-2; a possible D gene is TRBD1 (5 bases). The sample taken for sequencing was cultured T cells, either the whole culture or a sorted T cell fraction (not recorded which). Subset in this sample: Tr1-enriched cell product generated in vitro against host alloantigens. The CDR3: CASSATPTAYTF. The CDR3 DNA sequence: TGTGCCAGCAGCGCGACTCCGACAGCCTACACCTTC.